The rows below give T cell receptor beta chains drawn from one sample of a study of healthy donors' naive CD4 and CD8 T cells. TCRdb reanalysed the reads using MiXCR and keeps one entry per CDR3 protein. The sample lists 150,000 to 200,000 distinct CDR3 sequences; around 80% were seen once. The specimen was naive CD4+ and CD8+ T cells sorted from blood, pooled from several donors. Receptors were obtained from a pool of human donors in good health; the sample pools cells from several healthy donors. The CDR3 runs from the conserved cysteine through the conserved F or W. A D gene is named only where the DNA matches it firmly. Some rows mark clone size as missing; the rest say once, few, many or name a class of expanded clone.

len	abundance	v_gene	d_gene	j_gene	CDR3nt	CDR3aa
14	.	TRBV29-1	TRBD1	TRBJ1-1	TGCAGCGTAACCGGGACAGGGAGTCACACTGAAGCTTTCTTT	CSVTGTGSHTEAFF
14	.	TRBV20-1	.	TRBJ2-3	TGCAGTGCTAGTGGCGGCCTGAGCACAGATACGCAGTATTTT	CSASGGLSTDTQYF
14	.	TRBV29-1	TRBD1	TRBJ1-3	TGCAGCGTCTTAGAGGGGGCTCCTGGAAACACCATATATTTT	CSVLEGAPGNTIYF
16	.	TRBV6-6	TRBD1	TRBJ1-1	TGTGCCGGCAGTTACAAACAGGGGGTGAGGAACACTGAAGCTTTCTTT	CAGSYKQGVRNTEAFF
10	.	TRBV29-1	.	TRBJ2-1	TGCAGCGTCCTAGCTTACGAGCAGTTCTTC	CSVLAYEQFF
16	once	TRBV18	.	TRBJ2-3	TGTGCCAGCTCACCACCGTTAGGGTTCGGCACAGATACGCAGTATTTT	CASSPPLGFGTDTQYF
13	few	TRBV19	.	TRBJ1-1	TGTGCCACCTCCGGGACCATGGACACTGAAGCTTTCTTT	CATSGTMDTEAFF
12	few	TRBV29-1	.	TRBJ1-1	TGCAGCGTTAGGGCCTCGAACACTGAAGCTTTCTTT	CSVRASNTEAFF
15	.	TRBV19	.	TRBJ2-7	TGTGCCAGTAGTATAGGACGGGGCGGCTACTACGAGCAGTACTTC	CASSIGRGGYYEQYF
15	.	TRBV27	TRBD1	TRBJ1-2	TGTGCCAGCAGTTTATCGACAGGGACTAACTATGGCTACACCTTC	CASSLSTGTNYGYTF
13	.	TRBV11-3	.	TRBJ1-6	TGTGCCAGCAGCTTCAATACTCTTTCACCCCTCCACTTT	CASSFNTLSPLHF
15	few	TRBV5-1	.	TRBJ1-1	TGCGCCAGCAGCTACTTGATGCGGGGGAACACTGAAGCTTTCTTT	CASSYLMRGNTEAFF
14	few	TRBV6-5	.	TRBJ1-2	TGTGCCAGCAGCCTACCGGGACTCTACTATGGCTACACCTTC	CASSLPGLYYGYTF
13	.	TRBV6-2/TRBV6-3	.	TRBJ1-5	TGTGCCAGCAGTCTCACAGGGTACCAGCCCCAGCATTTT	CASSLTGYQPQHF
15	.	TRBV27	.	TRBJ2-1	TGTGCCAGCAGTTTATTCAGGGGAGGGTGGAATGAGCAGTTCTTC	CASSLFRGGWNEQFF
14	.	TRBV27	.	TRBJ2-7	TGTGCCAGCAGTTTACACCAGGGCTACTACGAGCAGTACTTC	CASSLHQGYYEQYF
15	few	TRBV5-5	TRBD1	TRBJ1-2	TGTGCCAGCAGCGCAGGAGGACAGGGAGTCTATGGCTACACCTTC	CASSAGGQGVYGYTF
15	.	TRBV19	.	TRBJ2-7	TGTGCCAGTAGTCCATCGGACACCTACTCCTACGAGCAGTACTTC	CASSPSDTYSYEQYF
12	few	TRBV29-1	TRBD1	TRBJ2-1	TGCAGCGTTTCCCAGGGGGTGAATGAGCAGTTCTTC	CSVSQGVNEQFF
16	.	TRBV27	.	TRBJ1-1	TGTGCCAGCAGGTTTTCAGGGGATTTAATGAACACTGAAGCTTTCTTT	CASRFSGDLMNTEAFF
17	.	TRBV6-6	TRBD1	TRBJ2-1	TGTGCCAGCAGTTACTCGGAGGCGGACAGGCGATACAATGAGCAGTTCTTC	CASSYSEADRRYNEQFF
13	.	TRBV29-1	.	TRBJ2-2	TGCAGCGTTGGTCGGAGTCTCACCGGGGAGCTGTTTTTT	CSVGRSLTGELFF
12	.	TRBV7-2	.	TRBJ2-5	TGTGCCAGCAGCTTTAACCAAGAGACCCAGTACTTC	CASSFNQETQYF
14	.	TRBV6-2/TRBV6-3	TRBD1	TRBJ2-1	TGTGCCAGCCTAAACAGGGGGCGCATCCATGAGCAGTTCTTC	CASLNRGRIHEQFF
12	.	TRBV19	.	TRBJ2-1	TGTGCCAGTAGCGGGAGACTGAATGAGCAGTTCTTC	CASSGRLNEQFF
15	.	TRBV18	.	TRBJ2-7	TGTGCCAGCTCACCAGGGTACTGGGAGCCTTACGAGCAGTACTTC	CASSPGYWEPYEQYF
15	.	TRBV5-4	TRBD2	TRBJ2-5	TGTGCCAGCAGCTTTAGGCTAGCGGGAGGGGAGACCCAGTACTTC	CASSFRLAGGETQYF
14	.	TRBV5-4	TRBD1	TRBJ2-7	TGTGCCAGCACCAGCCGGGACAGGCGAAGTGAGCAGTACTTC	CASTSRDRRSEQYF
13	few	TRBV6-2/TRBV6-3	.	TRBJ1-2	TGTGCCAGCAGTTATTGGGACCGAGGAGGCTACACCTTC	CASSYWDRGGYTF
13	.	TRBV29-1	.	TRBJ2-7	TGCAGCGTCGCGTGGGCCCCGGTGGACGAGCAGTACTTC	CSVAWAPVDEQYF
15	.	TRBV6-2/TRBV6-3	TRBD1	TRBJ1-1	TGTGCCAGCAGTTACCCGCAGGGGGCGAGGGCTGAAGCTTTCTTT	CASSYPQGARAEAFF
14	once	TRBV19	.	TRBJ1-2	TGTGCCAGTAGCCCAGACAGATCTAACTATGGCTACACCTTC	CASSPDRSNYGYTF
15	once	TRBV6-1	TRBD1	TRBJ1-3	TGTGCCAGCATCGGACAGGCGTACTCTGGAAACACCATATATTTT	CASIGQAYSGNTIYF
19	.	TRBV15	TRBD2	TRBJ2-3	TGTGCCACCAGCAGAGATCTGGGAGGGTATCGATTTAACACAGATACGCAGTATTTT	CATSRDLGGYRFNTDTQYF
14	few	TRBV15	TRBD1	TRBJ2-3	TGTGCCACCAGTAAAGAGGACAGGAAAGATACGCAGTATTTT	CATSKEDRKDTQYF
15	.	TRBV6-5	.	TRBJ1-1	TGTGCCAGCAGTTACTCGGCCACAAGGAACACTGAAGCTTTCTTT	CASSYSATRNTEAFF
11	.	TRBV29-1	.	TRBJ2-7	TGCAGCGTTGACCCCGGAGGCGAGCAGTACTTC	CSVDPGGEQYF
13	.	TRBV29-1	.	TRBJ2-7	TGCAGCGTTCCAGCCACCTCCTCCTACGAGCAGTACTTC	CSVPATSSYEQYF